This T cell receptor (beta chain) was profiled in a study of spatial heterogeneity in lung cancer (dated by TCRdb to the late 2010s). The study in broad terms: Beta-chain transcripts were consistently detected in greater numbers than alpha-chain transcripts, which likely reflected higher beta-chain transcript abundance. The study quantitatively compared TCR alpha and beta repertoires across multiple tumor regions, matched nontumor lung and blood in non-small cell lung cancer. The study linked features of the TCR repertoire to counts of nonsynonymous mutations, which were determined by whole-exome sequencing of tumor tissue. In the raw uncorrected reads, each unique combination of TCR and UMI appeared more than ten times on average. At surgery, hundreds of tumor regions, roughly 62 matched nontumor lung samples and 56 PBMC samples were TCR-sequenced for both alpha and beta chains. The paper's findings and limits, for the study overall: Additional single-cell paired TCR alpha and beta sequencing was considered necessary to confirm, at a functional level, the hypothesis that regional TCRs recognize regional mutations. Ubiquitous expanded tumor TCRs showed up in blood more often at tumor resection than at routine follow-up.

This clonotype occurred many times. Its antigen is not yet known. There are no base qualities to consult, and no much larger clone falls within one base. The library was produced with 5' RACE. The sequencer was a NextSeq 500. The TCR library protocol attached a unique molecular identifier to each TCR cDNA molecule to allow correction of PCR and sequencing errors. The paper's data handling went like this. Decombinator tools were used for TCR identification, UMI-based error correction and CDR3 extraction. Expanded TCRs were defined as those above a frequency of 2 per 1,000, corresponding to the top 1% of the tumor frequency distribution. Renyi diversity was calculated using the R vegan package after each repertoire was subsampled 100 times to 5,000 TCRs. CDR3 similarity networks were built from amino acid triplet string-kernel similarity, with CDR3s being connected when pairwise similarity was above 0.82. TCRdb reprocessing: public reads trimmed at Q25 with fastp, clones called with MiXCR, in-frame beta chains kept. Records with the same CDR3 protein are collapsed into one entry carrying the most frequent genes and DNA. TCRdb assigned the V and J calls; the authors' analysis was not used. A total of about 95,000 distinct CDR3 sequences appear in this sample, around 10% of them only once. In total, the top ten clones hold 6.5% to 8.5% of the sample.

The meaning of the sample's time point label: sample taken at primary tumor resection. Whole RNA extracted from tumor and nontumor lung tissue, or from cryopreserved PBMC samples, was used for TCR sequencing without cell sorting. Donors were about 70 patients with early-stage, untreated non-small cell lung cancer from the lung TRACERx cohort. Patients were selected for TCR sequencing only if sufficient RNA was available from at least two tumor regions. This receptor was obtained from a male donor with early-stage non-small cell lung cancer. Sample: PBMCs, taken at surgery.

This receptor has the CDR3 CASSQVLGLEQFF. At the DNA level, the sequence is TGTGCCAGCAGCCAAGTACTAGGTCTTGAGCAGTTCTTC. This chain joins TRBV3-1 to TRBJ2-1; the D gene is perhaps TRBD2, on 5 matching bases. From the cysteine up to the phenylalanine, the CDR3 has a length of 13 residues. Only the CDR3 DNA is retained, 39 bases long and in frame from the first base. At the junction V is shortened by 1 base and J by 9 bases, with 10 bases in between. From the germline V gene (reference sequence), CDR1 is LGHDT and CDR2 is YNNKEL.